The 26 T cell receptor beta chains below were found in one sample sequenced in a study of cytomegalovirus exposure and HLA in healthy donors. Produced via immunoSEQ multiplex PCR; TCRdb's table is partial and in-frame only. In the table there are more than 130,000 clones, 85% to 90% of which are singletons. Sequencing used PBMCs. Source of these receptors: a young woman in good health and CMV-seropositive.

The chain joins TRBV28 to TRBJ2-1, with a possible D match to TRBD1 (7 bases). CDR3 length: 17 residues. V lost 2 bases to trimming and J lost 4 bases, with 18 bases between them. Germline V lookup: CDR1 MDHEN, CDR2 SYDVKM. The CDR3 DNA reads TGTGCCAGCAGTTTAGCTACGCGGGACAGAATATACAATGAGCAGTTCTTC. It translates to CASSLATRDRIYNEQFF.

In its sample, this clone was seen once. V and J are TRBV30 and TRBJ2-7; D is uncertain. The CDR3 spans 14 residues. Looked up from germline, CDR1 is GTSNPN and CDR2 is SVGIG (reference sequence). V lost 2 bases, J lost 4 bases, and 15 bases lay in between. The CDR3 region is CAWSLSERLYEQYF. The CDR3 DNA reads as TGTGCCTGGAGTTTAAGCGAGCGATTGTACGAGCAGTACTTC.

This clone was observed once. The chain couples TRBV6-6 to TRBJ1-2; no clear D gene. CDR3 length equals 15 residues. Germline values: CDR1 MNHNY, CDR2 SVGAGI (reference sequence). The ends were cut back, 1 base at V and 0 bases at J, with 9 bases in the middle. CDR3 sequence: CASSYLSVSNYGYTF. The DNA of the CDR3 is TGTGCCAGCAGTTACTTGTCGGTATCTAACTATGGCTACACCTTC.

V usage is TRBV5-1 and J usage is TRBJ1-6, with D perhaps matching TRBD1 (6 bases). V was cut by 1 base and J by 14 bases, with 34 bases left in between. The CDR3 spans 20 residues. CDR1 and CDR2 (germline): SGHRS, YFSETQ. The CDR3 DNA follows: TGCGCCAGCAGCTTGTCAGGCCGAGGGACACAGGTCCACAACAAGTTAACCCTCCACTTT. Its protein is CASSLSGRGTQVHNKLTLHF.

The chain has TRBV5-1 and TRBJ2-2, with 10 bases lining up with TRBD1. The CDR3 loop spans 15 amino acids. Germline CDR1 reads SGHRS; CDR2 reads YFSETQ. The V segment lost 3 bases and the J segment 5 bases; nucleotides outside the gene matches: 4. The DNA for the CDR3 is TGCGCCAGCAGCTCGGGACAGGGGAGAACCGGGGAGCTGTTTTTT. Its protein product is CASSSGQGRTGELFF.

The chain carries TRBV2 and TRBJ2-1, with unresolved D. This CDR3 spans 14 amino acids. Germline V CDR1 and CDR2: SNHLY, FYNNEI. V lost 7 bases to trimming and J lost 4 bases, with 14 bases between them. The CDR3 loop is CASTSYRDYNEQFF. The CDR3 bases are TGTGCCAGCACGAGTTACAGAGATTACAATGAGCAGTTCTTC.

The chain links TRBV30 to TRBJ2-1; TRBD2 matches at 7 bases. The V segment lost 0 bases and the J segment 4 bases; nucleotides outside the gene matches: 9. The germline V gene encodes CDR1 GTSNPN and CDR2 SVGIG (reference sequence). The CDR3 is 16 residues long. As DNA, the CDR3 is TGTGCCTGGAGTGTAGCGGGACCCACCAAATACAATGAGCAGTTCTTC. Its protein product is CAWSVAGPTKYNEQFF.

This clone was detected once. The rearrangement links TRBV11-2 to TRBJ1-4; weak D call: TRBD1 (6 bases). CDR1 SGHAT and CDR2 FQNNGV come from the germline V gene. The CDR3 extends over 14 amino acids. The ends were cut back, 3 bases at V and 5 bases at J, with 10 bases in the middle. CDR3 in DNA: TGTGCCAGCAGCTTTGGACAGAAGAATGAAAAACTGTTTTTT. Translation: CASSFGQKNEKLFF. The full variable domain, in which reference TRBV11-2 and TRBJ1-4 provide the parts outside the CDR3, is EAGVAQSPRYKIIEKRQSVAFWCNPISGHATLYWYQQILGQGPKLLIQFQNNGVVDDSQLPKDRFSAERLKGVDSTLKIQPAKLEDSAVYLCASSFGQKNEKLFFGSGTQLSVL.

The chain couples TRBV21-1 to TRBJ1-4; the DNA was not used to check the table's D call, TRBD1. TRBV21-1 is reported as a pseudogene. The CDR3 spans 17 residues. In nucleotides, the CDR3 is TGTGCCAGCAGCAAAGGTGGACAGGGAGGTACTAATGAAAAACTGTTTTTT. It encodes CASSKGGQGGTNEKLFF.

This chain joins TRBV5-1 and TRBJ1-5; maybe TRBD1 (6 bases). CDR1 and CDR2 from the germline V gene are SGHRS and YFSETQ. Trimming took off 2 bases at V and 2 bases at J, with 8 bases between the two ends. This CDR3 contains 14 residues. CDR3 nucleotide sequence: TGCGCCAGCAGCTTCAGGGGCGGCAATCAGCCCCAGCATTTT. Protein product: CASSFRGGNQPQHF.

This chain links TRBV5-4 with TRBJ2-5, with a possible D match to TRBD1 (5 bases). Germline V gene lookup returns CDR1 SGHNT and CDR2 YYREEE (reference sequence). Trimming took off 1 base at V and 1 base at J, with 11 bases between the two ends. CDR3 length: 15 residues. The CDR3 reads CASSLSARVQETQYF. In DNA form, the CDR3 reads TGTGCCAGCAGCTTGTCGGCCAGGGTCCAAGAGACCCAGTACTTC.

The chain has TRBV5-6 and TRBJ2-7, with 8 bases matching TRBD2. Germline V gene lookup returns CDR1 SGHDT and CDR2 YYEEEE. The CDR3 is made up of 15 amino acids. Trimming cost V 2 bases and J 2 bases; bases outside gene matches: 6. The chain's CDR3 is CASSLNPGLAYEQYF. The CDR3 DNA reads TGTGCCAGCAGCTTAAACCCGGGACTAGCCTACGAGCAGTACTTC. Drawing the rest from reference TRBV5-6 and TRBJ2-7, the complete variable domain is DAGVTQSPTHLIKTRGQQVTLRCSPKSGHDTVSWYQQALGQGPQFIFQYYEEEERQRGNFPDRFSGHQFPNYSSELNVNALLLGDSALYLCASSLNPGLAYEQYFGPGTRLTVT.

This chain links TRBV28 with TRBJ1-2; 12 bases map to TRBD1. The J segment lost 5 bases and the V segment lost 8 bases, leaving 3 bases of the junction unmatched. The V gene's germline CDR1 is MDHEN and CDR2 SYDVKM. This CDR3 contains 13 residues. The CDR3 DNA sequence: TGTGCCAGCGGGACAGGGGGCCTTTATGGCTACACCTTC. Translating it yields CASGTGGLYGYTF.

With regard to this clone: The sample contains more than one DNA sequence encoding this CDR3. V gene TRBV9 combines with J gene TRBJ1-1; D gene ambiguous. Germline values: CDR1 SGDLS, CDR2 YYNGEE. V gave up 3 bases and J gave up 5 bases, with 14 bases separating them. This CDR3 contains 14 residues. This CDR3 is CASSAGGRGTEAFF. The CDR3 DNA reads as TGTGCCAGCAGCGCTGGAGGGCGGGGAACTGAAGCTTTCTTT.

The V and J genes are TRBV6-1 and TRBJ2-2; D possibly corresponds to TRBD2 (5 bases). This CDR3 is built from 15 residues. CDR1 and CDR2 (germline): MNHNS, SASEGT. Trimming cost V 3 bases and J 4 bases, with 12 bases left between them. The CDR3 DNA sequence: TGTGCCAGCAGTGAGGCGAGGGTTGGCACCGGGGAGCTGTTTTTT. It codes for CASSEARVGTGELFF.

V gene TRBV11-2 combines with J gene TRBJ1-5; D is possibly TRBD1 (6 bases). Germline lookup yields CDR1 SGHAT and CDR2 FQNNGV. V was pared by 4 bases and J by 2 bases, with 6 bases between. This CDR3 is built from 13 residues. In DNA form, the CDR3 reads TGTGCCAGCAGCTGGGGGCGCAATCAGCCCCAGCATTTT. This sequence encodes CASSWGRNQPQHF.

This chain joins TRBV16 and TRBJ1-2; tentatively, D is TRBD1 (6 bases). Germline assignment: CDR1 KGHSY and CDR2 FQNENV. The CDR3 runs to 16 residues. V lost 4 bases to trimming and J lost 4 bases, with 19 bases between them. CDR3 sequence: CASSPLQGGGFYGYTF. Written as DNA, the CDR3 is TGTGCCAGCAGCCCTCTACAAGGGGGGGGCTTCTATGGCTACACCTTC.

CDR3 nucleotides: TGTGCCACCGTTGGGACAGGGAACACCGGGGAGCTGTTTTTT. This codes for CATVGTGNTGELFF. The gene calls are TRBV10-3 and TRBJ2-2, with 8 bases fitting TRBD1. CDR3 length: 14 residues. The V gene end was trimmed by 10 bases and the J gene end by 1 base; junction bases not matched to a gene: 5. CDR1 ENHRY and CDR2 SYGVKD come from the germline V gene.

The gene calls are TRBV10-1 and TRBJ2-2, with 13 bases aligning to TRBD2. Germline lookup yields CDR1 WNHNN and CDR2 SYGVQD (reference sequence). The length of the CDR3 is 16 residues. The CDR3: CANCGGLAGSTGELFF. In nucleotides, the CDR3 is TGCGCAAACTGCGGGGGACTAGCGGGGAGCACCGGGGAGCTGTTTTTT.

The chain has TRBV19 and TRBJ1-1; 7 positions match TRBD1. The CDR3 is 15 residues long. CDR1 is LNHDA, CDR2 SQIVND, per germline (reference sequence). The ends lost 5 bases at V and 5 bases at J; junction bases unmatched: 11. CDR3 protein: CASSPIDRARTEAFF. DNA of the CDR3: TGTGCCAGTAGTCCAATCGACAGGGCCCGAACTGAAGCTTTCTTT. The whole variable domain, filled in from reference TRBV19 and TRBJ1-1, reads DGGITQSPKYLFRKEGQNVTLSCEQNLNHDAMYWYRQDPGQGLRLIYYSQIVNDFQKGDIAEGYSVSREKKESFPLTVTSAQKNPTAFYLCASSPIDRARTEAFFGQGTRLTVV.

The CDR3 protein is CAWSRKGHNSNQPQHF. DNA for the CDR3: TGTGCCTGGAGTCGGAAGGGGCACAATAGCAATCAGCCCCAGCATTTT. This rearrangement joins TRBV30 to TRBJ1-5; the D gene is possibly TRBD1 (5 bases). Between the trimmed V and J ends, which lost 2 bases and 0 bases, there was a span of 14 bases. CDR3 length: 16 amino acids. Germline V gene sequence: CDR1 GTSNPN, CDR2 SVGIG (reference sequence).

The rearrangement joins TRBV28 to TRBJ1-5; D is unclear. CDR3 length: 16 amino acids. The ends were cut back, 3 bases at V and 2 bases at J, with 14 bases in the middle. Germline V gene data show CDR1 as MDHEN and CDR2 as SYDVKM. The CDR3 DNA follows: TGTGCCAGCAGTTTGGGGAGGGCGTGGGGCAATCAGCCCCAGCATTTT. As protein: CASSLGRAWGNQPQHF.

This rearrangement joins TRBV15 to TRBJ2-1; D is possibly TRBD1 (5 bases). The germline gives CDR1 LNHNV, CDR2 YYDKDF (reference sequence). The CDR3 consists of 15 residues. Deletions cut 0 bases from V and 0 bases from J, with 6 bases between. In nucleotides, the CDR3 is TGTGCCACCAGCAGAGATAGGGGCTCCTACAATGAGCAGTTCTTC. Its protein is CATSRDRGSYNEQFF.

V and J are TRBV5-8 and TRBJ1-2; the D is unclear. V lost 0 bases and J 7 bases, leaving 16 bases between the germline ends. Germline CDR1 and CDR2: SGHTS and YDEGEE. This CDR3 is 15 amino acids long. The CDR3 spells CASSLDRNPSSGYTF. The DNA for the CDR3 is TGTGCCAGCAGCTTGGACAGAAACCCTTCCTCTGGCTACACCTTC.

The chain has TRBV4-3 and TRBJ2-3; the D gene is possibly TRBD2 (6 bases). V lost 5 bases and J lost 6, with 21 bases in between. This CDR3 region has 16 residues. Germline values: CDR1 LGHNA, CDR2 YSLEER. CDR3 loop: CASSFREPSAGDTQYF. The CDR3 DNA reads as TGCGCCAGCAGCTTCCGGGAGCCTTCGGCAGGGGATACGCAGTATTTT.

This sequence joins TRBV5-1 and TRBJ1-1; no clear D. The V gene's germline CDR1 is SGHRS and CDR2 YFSETQ. With 0 bases removed from V and 1 base from J, the gap between germline ends came to 10 bases. The CDR3 is 15 residues long. The CDR3 reads CASSLGAQANTEAFF. The CDR3, as DNA: TGCGCCAGCAGCTTGGGGGCGCAGGCGAACACTGAAGCTTTCTTT. The full variable domain, rest sourced from reference TRBV5-1 and TRBJ1-1, is KAGVTQTPRYLIKTRGQQVTLSCSPISGHRSVSWYQQTPGQGLQFLFEYFSETQRNKGNFPGRFSGRQFSNSRSEMNVSTLELGDSALYLCASSLGAQANTEAFFGQGTRLTVV.